This is a list of T cell receptor beta chains from one sample in a study of T cells in Graves' hyperthyroidism and ophthalmopathy. TCRdb re-called the multiplex PCR reads through MiXCR, storing one row per CDR3 protein. Seen here are 490,000 or so distinct CDR3 sequences, around 20% observed once, and the top ten hold roughly 50%. Sequencing was performed on blood. Receptors were obtained from a man aged 40-49 years with Graves' ophthalmopathy. Each CDR3 is given with its conserved first and last residue.

>TRBV9
CASSVEGTGVGSSYNEQFF
>TRBV27
CASSTGAHPEAFF
>TRBV3-1
CASSPSGHVTDTQYF
>TRBV7-2
CASSPGVDRRYYEQYF
>TRBV28
CASSSGLGRTGELFF
>TRBV12-3/TRBV12-4
CASSFKQGSTDTQYF
>TRBV24-1
CATMIWRGSSYEQYF
>TRBV7-8
CASSPFLGSLSHNEQFF
>TRBV7-8
CASSPPVPYEQYF
>TRBV5-1
CASRWDRNEQFF
>TRBV28
CASSPGREDTGELFF
>TRBV20-1
CSGDRGETQYF
>TRBV18
CASSRGAGGIDEQYF
>TRBV7-2
CASRGKGNQPQHF
>TRBV3-1
CASSQDSIGTGSHEQYF
>TRBV9
CASSVVGRSSTDTQYF
>TRBV11-2
CASSRMRGRRTNEKLFF
>TRBV24-1
CATSDFGTSGNKQYF
>TRBV11-2
CASSRGLTNEKLFF
>TRBV11-1
CASSRDSNGFYNSPLHF
>TRBV12-3/TRBV12-4
CASSRGGHYGYTF
>TRBV2
CASSDFGSRETQYF
>TRBV20-1
CSATPPDTQYF
>TRBV20-1
CSAPTSGRAVFYSDTQYF
>TRBV27
CASSSTSPGSTDTQYF
>TRBV27
CASSFSSSNTEAFF
>TRBV6-1
CASSSRAGYTF
>TRBV10-1
CASSSSGAEDEKLFF
>TRBV5-1
CASSPPQREQRFF
>TRBV10-3
CAISVGASDTDTQYF
>TRBV2
CASRDGSSYNSPLHF
>TRBV3-1
CASSPNPQGAYTF
>TRBV5-1
CASSVLASGYNEQFF
>TRBV9
CASSARQTNTGELFF
>TRBV6-5
CASSSPGGWETQYF
>TRBV20-1
CSAGGRQGGGQPQHF
>TRBV7-3
CASSLGTSATQYF
>TRBV2
CATGRRAGELVF
>TRBV4-1
CASSPPPPYSGNTIYF
>TRBV11-2
CASRTVGTRGMNTEAFF
>TRBV7-8
CGTLAEHHNEQFF
>TRBV7-2
CASSFIVRGGTEAFF
>TRBV18
CASSPGVNEQFF
>TRBV27
CASSVSPTVYYGYTF
>TRBV11-2
CASSRGGTSVNEQFF
>TRBV5-4
CASSLSGTGVETQYF
>TRBV12-3/TRBV12-4
CASSLESRNNEQFF
>TRBV7-8
CASSLYVSTQETQYF
>TRBV6-4
CASSQDRGQDTQYF
>TRBV28
CASSLSVAGVDQTQYF
>TRBV7-2
CASSLGSGNTYEQYF
>TRBV2
CASSADRGAGEQYF
>TRBV20-1
CSARVHPGDTGELFF
>TRBV5-1
CASSYDSSYNEQFF
>TRBV19
CASSIGTGFSYEQYF
>TRBV10-3
CAIGNEQFF
>TRBV5-1
CASSFQGVRTGELFF
>TRBV7-2
CASSSPPQGTYSEQFF